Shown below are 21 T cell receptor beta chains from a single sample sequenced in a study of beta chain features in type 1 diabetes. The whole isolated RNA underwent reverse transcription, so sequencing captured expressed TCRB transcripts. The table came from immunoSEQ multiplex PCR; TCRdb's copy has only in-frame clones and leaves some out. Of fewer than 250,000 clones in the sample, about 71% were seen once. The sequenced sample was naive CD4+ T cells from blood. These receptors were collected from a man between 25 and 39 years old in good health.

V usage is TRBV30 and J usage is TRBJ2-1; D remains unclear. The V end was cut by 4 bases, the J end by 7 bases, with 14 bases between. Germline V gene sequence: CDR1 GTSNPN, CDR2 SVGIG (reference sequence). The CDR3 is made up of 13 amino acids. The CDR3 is CAWTGSNGNEQFF. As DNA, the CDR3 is TGTGCCTGGACGGGCTCAAACGGGAATGAGCAGTTCTTC.

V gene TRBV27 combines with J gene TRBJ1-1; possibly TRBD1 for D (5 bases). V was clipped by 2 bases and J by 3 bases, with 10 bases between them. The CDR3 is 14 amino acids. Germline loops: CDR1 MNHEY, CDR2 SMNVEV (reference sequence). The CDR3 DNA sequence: TGTGCCAGCAGTTTAGCAGGGCGGGACACTGAAGCTTTCTTT. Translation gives CASSLAGRDTEAFF.

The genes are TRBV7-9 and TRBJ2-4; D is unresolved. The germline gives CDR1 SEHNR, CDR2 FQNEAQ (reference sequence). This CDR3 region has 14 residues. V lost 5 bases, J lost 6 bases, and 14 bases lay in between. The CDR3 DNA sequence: TGTGCCAGCAGCCTGGACCTCCGAGGAAACATTCAGTACTTC. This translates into CASSLDLRGNIQYF.

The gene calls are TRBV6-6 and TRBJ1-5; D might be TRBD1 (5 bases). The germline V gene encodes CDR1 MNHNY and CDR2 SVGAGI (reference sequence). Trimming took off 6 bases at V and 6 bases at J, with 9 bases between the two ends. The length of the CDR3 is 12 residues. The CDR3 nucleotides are TGTGCCAGCAGGGAGGGGACTCAGCCCCAGCATTTT. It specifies CASREGTQPQHF.

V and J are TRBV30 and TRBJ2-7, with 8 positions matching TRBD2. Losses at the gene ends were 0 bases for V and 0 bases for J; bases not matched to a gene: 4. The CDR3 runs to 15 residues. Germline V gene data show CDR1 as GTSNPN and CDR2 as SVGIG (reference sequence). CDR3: CAWSVSGAGSYEQYF. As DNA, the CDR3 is TGTGCCTGGAGTGTTAGCGGGGCTGGCTCCTACGAGCAGTACTTC.

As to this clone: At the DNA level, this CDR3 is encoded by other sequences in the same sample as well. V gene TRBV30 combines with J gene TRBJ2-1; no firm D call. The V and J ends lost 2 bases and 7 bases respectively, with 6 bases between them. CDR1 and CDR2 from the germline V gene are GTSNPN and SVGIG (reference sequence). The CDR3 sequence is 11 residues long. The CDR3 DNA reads TGTGCCTGGAGTCTGAGGAATGAGCAGTTCTTC. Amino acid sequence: CAWSLRNEQFF.

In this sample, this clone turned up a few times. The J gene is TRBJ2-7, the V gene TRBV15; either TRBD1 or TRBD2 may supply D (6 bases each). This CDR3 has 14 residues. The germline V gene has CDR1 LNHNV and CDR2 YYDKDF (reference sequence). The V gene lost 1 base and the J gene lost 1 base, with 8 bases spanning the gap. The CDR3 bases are TGTGCCACCAGCAGAGGGAGGGGGTCCTACGAGCAGTACTTC. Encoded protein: CATSRGRGSYEQYF.

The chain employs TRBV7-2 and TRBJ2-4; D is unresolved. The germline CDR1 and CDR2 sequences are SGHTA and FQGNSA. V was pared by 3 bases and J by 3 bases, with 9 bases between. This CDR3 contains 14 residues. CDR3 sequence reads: CASSLSRDKNIQYF. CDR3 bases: TGTGCCAGCAGCTTGAGTAGGGACAAAAACATTCAGTACTTC.

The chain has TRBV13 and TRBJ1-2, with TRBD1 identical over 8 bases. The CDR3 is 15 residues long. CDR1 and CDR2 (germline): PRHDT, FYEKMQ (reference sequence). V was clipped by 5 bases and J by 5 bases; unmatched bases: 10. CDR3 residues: CASSTSTGAEYGYTF. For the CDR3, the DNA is TGTGCCAGCAGCACCTCGACAGGGGCAGAGTATGGCTACACCTTC.

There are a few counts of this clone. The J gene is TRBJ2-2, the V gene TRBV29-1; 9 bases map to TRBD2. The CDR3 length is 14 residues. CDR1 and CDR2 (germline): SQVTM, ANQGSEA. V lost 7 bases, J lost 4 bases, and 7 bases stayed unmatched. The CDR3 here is CSALGLAGTGELFF. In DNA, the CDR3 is TGCAGCGCCTTGGGACTAGCAGGCACCGGGGAGCTGTTTTTT.

Here the CDR3 reads CASSHSVERIHEQYF. The CDR3 DNA reads as TGTGCCAGCTCACACAGCGTCGAACGTATCCACGAGCAGTACTTC. This rearrangement joins TRBV18 to TRBJ2-7, with D uncertain. Germline V gene lookup returns CDR1 KGHSH and CDR2 LQKENI. Trimming took off 4 bases at V and 5 bases at J, with 18 bases between the two ends. The CDR3 is 15 residues long.

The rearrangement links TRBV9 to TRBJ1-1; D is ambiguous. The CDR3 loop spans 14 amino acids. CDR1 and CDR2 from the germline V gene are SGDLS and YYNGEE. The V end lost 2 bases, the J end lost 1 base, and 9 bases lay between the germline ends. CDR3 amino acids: CASSVLDGNTEAFF. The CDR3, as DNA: TGTGCCAGCAGCGTCCTGGACGGGAACACTGAAGCTTTCTTT.

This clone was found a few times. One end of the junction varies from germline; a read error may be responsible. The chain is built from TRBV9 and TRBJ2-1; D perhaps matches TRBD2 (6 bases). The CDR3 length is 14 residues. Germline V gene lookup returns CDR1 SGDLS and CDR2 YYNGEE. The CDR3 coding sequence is TGTGCCAGCACCGTAAGCGGGTCGTACAATGAGCAGTTCTTC. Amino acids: CASTVSGSYNEQFF.

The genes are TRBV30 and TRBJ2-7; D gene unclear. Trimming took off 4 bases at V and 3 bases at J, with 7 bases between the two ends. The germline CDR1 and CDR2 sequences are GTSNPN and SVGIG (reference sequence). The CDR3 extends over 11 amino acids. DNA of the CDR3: TGTGCCTGGATTTCCCACTACGAGCAGTACTTC. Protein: CAWISHYEQYF.

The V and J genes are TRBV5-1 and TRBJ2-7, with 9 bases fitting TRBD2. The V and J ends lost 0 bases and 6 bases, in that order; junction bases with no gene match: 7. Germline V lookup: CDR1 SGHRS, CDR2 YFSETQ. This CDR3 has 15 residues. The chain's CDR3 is CASSLAAGLATEQYF. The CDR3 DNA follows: TGCGCCAGCAGCTTGGCCGCGGGACTAGCTACCGAGCAGTACTTC.

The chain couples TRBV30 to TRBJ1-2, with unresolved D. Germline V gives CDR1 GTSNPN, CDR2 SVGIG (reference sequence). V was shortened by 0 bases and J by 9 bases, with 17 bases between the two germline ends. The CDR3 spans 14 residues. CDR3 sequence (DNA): TGTGCCTGGAGTGTAGGTTACGGGTTTGGGAGCTACACCTTC. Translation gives CAWSVGYGFGSYTF.

CDR3 region: CASRTSGRGETQYF. The CDR3 DNA follows: TGTGCCAGCAGGACTAGCGGAAGGGGGGAGACCCAGTACTTC. The chain recombines TRBV7-6 with TRBJ2-5; 9 bases align to TRBD2. With V trimmed by 6 bases and J by 5 bases, 7 bases remained unmatched. There are 14 residues in the CDR3. CDR1 SGHVS and CDR2 FNYEAQ come from the germline V gene.

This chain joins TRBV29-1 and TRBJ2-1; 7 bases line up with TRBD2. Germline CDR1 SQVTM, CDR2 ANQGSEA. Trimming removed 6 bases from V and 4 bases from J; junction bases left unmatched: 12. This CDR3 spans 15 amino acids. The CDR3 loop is CSVRPALAVYNEQFF. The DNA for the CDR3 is TGCAGCGTGAGGCCGGCGCTAGCGGTATACAATGAGCAGTTCTTC.

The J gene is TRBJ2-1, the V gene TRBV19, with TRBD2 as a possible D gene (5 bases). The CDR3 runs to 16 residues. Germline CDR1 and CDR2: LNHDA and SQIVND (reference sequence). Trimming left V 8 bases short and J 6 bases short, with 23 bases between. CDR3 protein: CASPEDGNPSFNEQFF. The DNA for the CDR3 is TGTGCCAGTCCGGAGGACGGCAACCCATCGTTCAATGAGCAGTTCTTC. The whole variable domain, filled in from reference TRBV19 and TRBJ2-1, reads DGGITQSPKYLFRKEGQNVTLSCEQNLNHDAMYWYRQDPGQGLRLIYYSQIVNDFQKGDIAEGYSVSREKKESFPLTVTSAQKNPTAFYLCASPEDGNPSFNEQFFGPGTRLTVL.

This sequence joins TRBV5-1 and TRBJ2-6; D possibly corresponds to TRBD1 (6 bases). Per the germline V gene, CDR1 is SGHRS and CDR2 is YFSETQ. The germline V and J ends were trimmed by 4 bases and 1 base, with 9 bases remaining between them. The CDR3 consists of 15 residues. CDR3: CASSPTGSGANVLTF. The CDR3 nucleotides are TGCGCCAGCAGCCCAACAGGGTCTGGGGCCAACGTCCTGACTTTC.

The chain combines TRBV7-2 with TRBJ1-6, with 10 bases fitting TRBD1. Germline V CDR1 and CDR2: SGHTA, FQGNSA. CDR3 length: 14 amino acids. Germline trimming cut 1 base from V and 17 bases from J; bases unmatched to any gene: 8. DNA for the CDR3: TGTGCCAGCAGCTTAGGACAGGGGGCCGGGGCGTTCCACTTT. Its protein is CASSLGQGAGAFHF. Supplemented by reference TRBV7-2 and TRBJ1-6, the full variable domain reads GAGVSQSPSNKVTEKGKDVELRCDPISGHTALYWYRQSLGQGLEFLIYFQGNSAPDKSGLPSDRFSAERTGGSVSTLTIQRTQQEDSAVYLCASSLGQGAGAFHFGNGTRLTVT.